This T cell receptor (beta chain) was observed in a study of T cells in localized non-small cell lung cancer. Whole-study results and caveats: A single tumor region was sequenced, leaving heterogeneity possible. Elevated blood T cell density was associated with longer overall survival. Out of the top 100 tumor clones, a median about 57 were seen in adjacent lung. Uninvolved neighboring lung showed the greatest T cell clonality, exceeding tumor.

Produced via immunoSEQ multiplex PCR; TCRdb's table is partial and in-frame only. The table lists tens of thousands of clones, roughly nine tenths of them singletons. Only a few counts were recorded for this clone. Its antigen is currently unknown. Germline V lookup: CDR1 SGHAT, CDR2 FQNNGV. The CDR3 has 16 amino acids. The V and J ends lost 1 base and 12 bases, in that order; junction bases with no gene match: 10. This rearrangement joins TRBV11-2 to TRBJ2-1, with TRBD2 matching 12 bases. This TCR was sampled from a male donor aged 60 or over with stage I squamous cell lung carcinoma. Material: peripheral blood, obtained before any cancer treatment. As DNA, the CDR3 is TGTGCCAGCAGCTTAGGTTGGACTAGCGGGACGTCTGGGCAGTTCTTC. It yields the protein CASSLGWTSGTSGQFF.